This T cell receptor beta chain was identified during a study of blood T cell repertoires in COVID-19. Study in general: Samples of COVID-19 (acute and convalescent) were obtained from the United States, Italy and Spain. Sources were T cells, B-cell-depleted T cells, or PBMCs; the material itself was cDNA or gDNA.

Here immunoSEQ multiplex PCR was the method, and the copy in TCRdb shows in-frame clones only, minus some. Of about 260,000 clones detected, less than 90% appear once; the ten largest clones hold roughly 1.8%. V was clipped by 4 bases and J by 5 bases; unmatched bases: 5. From germline, CDR1 is LGHNT and CDR2 FRNRAP. The CDR3 loop spans 15 amino acids. Sample: peripheral blood. The receptor comes from a man younger than 40 with active or convalescent COVID-19. The chain couples TRBV12-5 to TRBJ2-1, with 10 bases fitting TRBD1. The CDR3 spells CASGSRDRGNNEQFF. CDR3 bases: TGTGCTAGTGGTTCCCGGGACAGGGGAAACAATGAGCAGTTCTTC.